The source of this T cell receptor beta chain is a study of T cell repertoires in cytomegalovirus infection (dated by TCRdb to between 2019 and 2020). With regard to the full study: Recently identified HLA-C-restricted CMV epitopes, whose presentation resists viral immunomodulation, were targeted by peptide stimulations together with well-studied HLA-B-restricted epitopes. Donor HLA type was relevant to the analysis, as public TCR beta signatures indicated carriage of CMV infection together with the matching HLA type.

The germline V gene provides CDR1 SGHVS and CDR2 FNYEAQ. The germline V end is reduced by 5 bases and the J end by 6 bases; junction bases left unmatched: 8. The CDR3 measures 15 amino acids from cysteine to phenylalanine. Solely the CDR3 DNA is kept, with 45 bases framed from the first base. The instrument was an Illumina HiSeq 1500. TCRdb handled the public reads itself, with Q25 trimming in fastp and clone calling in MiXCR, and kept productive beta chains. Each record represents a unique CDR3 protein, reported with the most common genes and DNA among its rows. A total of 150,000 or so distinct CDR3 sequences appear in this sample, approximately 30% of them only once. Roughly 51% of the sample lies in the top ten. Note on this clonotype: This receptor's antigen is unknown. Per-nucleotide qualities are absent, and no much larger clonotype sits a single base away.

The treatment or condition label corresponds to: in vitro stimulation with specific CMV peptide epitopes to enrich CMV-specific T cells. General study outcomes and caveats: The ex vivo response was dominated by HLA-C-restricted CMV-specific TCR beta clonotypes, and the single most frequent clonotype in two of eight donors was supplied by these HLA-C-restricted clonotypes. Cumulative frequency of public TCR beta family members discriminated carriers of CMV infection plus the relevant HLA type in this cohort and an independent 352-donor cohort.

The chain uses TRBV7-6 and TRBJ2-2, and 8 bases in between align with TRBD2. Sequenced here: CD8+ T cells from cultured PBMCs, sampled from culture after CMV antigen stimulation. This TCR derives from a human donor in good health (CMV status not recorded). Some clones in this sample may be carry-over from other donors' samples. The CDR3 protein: CASSLGLALAGELFF. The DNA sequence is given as TGTGCCAGCAGCCTCGGACTAGCCCTGGCCGGGGAGCTGTTTTTT.